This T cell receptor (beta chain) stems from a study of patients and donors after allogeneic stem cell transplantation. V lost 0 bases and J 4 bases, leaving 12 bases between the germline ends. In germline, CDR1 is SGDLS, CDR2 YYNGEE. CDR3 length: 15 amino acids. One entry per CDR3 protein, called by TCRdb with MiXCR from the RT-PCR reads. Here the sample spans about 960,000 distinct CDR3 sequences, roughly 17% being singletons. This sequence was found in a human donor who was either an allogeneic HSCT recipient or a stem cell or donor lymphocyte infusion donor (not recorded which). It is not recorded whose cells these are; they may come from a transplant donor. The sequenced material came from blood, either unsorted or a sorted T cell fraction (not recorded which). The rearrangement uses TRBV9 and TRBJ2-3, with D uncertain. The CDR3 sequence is CASSVVAELPDTQYF. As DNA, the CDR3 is TGTGCCAGCAGCGTAGTGGCGGAACTGCCAGATACGCAGTATTTT.